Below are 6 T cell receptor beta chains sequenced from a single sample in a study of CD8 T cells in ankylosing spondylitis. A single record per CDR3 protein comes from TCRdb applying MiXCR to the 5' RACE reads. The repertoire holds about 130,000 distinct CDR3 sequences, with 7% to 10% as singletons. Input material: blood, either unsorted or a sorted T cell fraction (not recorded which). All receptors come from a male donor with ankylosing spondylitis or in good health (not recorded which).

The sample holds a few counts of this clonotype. CDR3: CASNSRPKTREKGHTDTQYF. The CDR3 nucleotides are TGTGCCAGCAATTCAAGACCAAAGACCAGGGAGAAGGGGCACACAGATACGCAGTATTTT. J is TRBJ2-3 and V is TRBV6-2 or TRBV6-3; tentatively, D is TRBD1 or TRBD2 (5 bases each). The germline V gene encodes CDR1 MNHEY and CDR2 SVGEGT. Deletions cut 7 bases from V and 2 bases from J, with 31 bases between. The length of the CDR3 is 20 residues.

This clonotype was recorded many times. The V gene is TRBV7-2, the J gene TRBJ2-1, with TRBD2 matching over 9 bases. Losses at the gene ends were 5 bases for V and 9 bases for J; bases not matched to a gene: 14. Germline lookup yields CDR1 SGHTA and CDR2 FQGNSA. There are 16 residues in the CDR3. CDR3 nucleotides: TGTGCCAGCAGCAGATTTAGGGGCGGGAGGGAGAGTGAGCAGTTCTTC. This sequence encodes CASSRFRGGRESEQFF.

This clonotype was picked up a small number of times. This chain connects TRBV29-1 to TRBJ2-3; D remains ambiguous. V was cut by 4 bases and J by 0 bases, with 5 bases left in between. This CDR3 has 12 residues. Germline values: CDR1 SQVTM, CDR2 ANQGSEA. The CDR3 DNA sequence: TGCAGCGTTGGGTTAAGCACAGATACGCAGTATTTT. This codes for CSVGLSTDTQYF.

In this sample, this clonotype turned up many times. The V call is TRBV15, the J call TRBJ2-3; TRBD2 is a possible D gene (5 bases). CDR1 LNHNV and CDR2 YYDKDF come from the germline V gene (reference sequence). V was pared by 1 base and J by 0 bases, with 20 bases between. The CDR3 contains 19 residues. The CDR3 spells CATSRGWDPRRSSTDTQYF. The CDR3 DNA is TGTGCCACCAGCAGAGGTTGGGATCCGCGGAGGTCTAGCACAGATACGCAGTATTTT.

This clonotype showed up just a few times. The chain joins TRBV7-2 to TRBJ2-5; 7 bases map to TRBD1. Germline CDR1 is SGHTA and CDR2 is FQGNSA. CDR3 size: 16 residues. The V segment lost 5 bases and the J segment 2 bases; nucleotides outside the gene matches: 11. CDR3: CASSPEIGTAQETQYF. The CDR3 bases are TGTGCCAGCAGCCCAGAAATAGGGACAGCGCAAGAGACCCAGTACTTC. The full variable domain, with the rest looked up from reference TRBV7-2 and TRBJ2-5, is GAGVSQSPSNKVTEKGKDVELRCDPISGHTALYWYRQSLGQGLEFLIYFQGNSAPDKSGLPSDRFSAERTGGSVSTLTIQRTQQEDSAVYLCASSPEIGTAQETQYFGPGTRLLVL.

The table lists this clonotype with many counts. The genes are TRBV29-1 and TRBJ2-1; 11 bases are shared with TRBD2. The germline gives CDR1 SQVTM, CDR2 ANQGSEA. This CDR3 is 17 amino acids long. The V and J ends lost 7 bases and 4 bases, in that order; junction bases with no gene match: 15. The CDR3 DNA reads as TGCAGCGCCACCGGGACTAGCGGAGAGGGGCGTTACAATGAGCAGTTCTTC. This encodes CSATGTSGEGRYNEQFF.